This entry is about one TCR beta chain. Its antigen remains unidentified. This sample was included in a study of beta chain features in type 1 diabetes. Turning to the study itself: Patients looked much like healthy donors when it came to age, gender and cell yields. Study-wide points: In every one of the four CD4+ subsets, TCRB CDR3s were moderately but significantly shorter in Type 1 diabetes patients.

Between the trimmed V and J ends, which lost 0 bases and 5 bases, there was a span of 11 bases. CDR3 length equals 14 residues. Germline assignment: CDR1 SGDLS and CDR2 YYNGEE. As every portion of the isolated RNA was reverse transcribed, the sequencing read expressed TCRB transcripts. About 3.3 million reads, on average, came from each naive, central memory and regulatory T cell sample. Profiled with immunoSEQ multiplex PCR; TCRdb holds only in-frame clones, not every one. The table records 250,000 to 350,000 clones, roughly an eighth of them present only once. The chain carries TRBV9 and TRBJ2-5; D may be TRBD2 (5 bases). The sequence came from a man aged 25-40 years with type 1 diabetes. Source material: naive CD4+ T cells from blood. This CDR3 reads CASSVETSLETQYF. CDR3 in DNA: TGTGCCAGCAGCGTAGAAACTAGTCTGGAGACCCAGTACTTC.